Below are 18 T cell receptor beta chains sequenced from a single sample in a study of immune reconstitution after stem cell transplant in scleroderma. TCRdb called the RT-PCR reads again in MiXCR, with one record for every CDR3 protein. The sample shows under 3,500 distinct CDR3 sequences, roughly 4% of them seen only once. Specimen collection occurred before or after autologous hematopoietic stem cell transplantation (not recorded which). The receptors come from a human donor with systemic sclerosis.

This clonotype is medium-sized (0.01 to 0.1%) in the sample. The V and J genes are TRBV29-1 and TRBJ1-1; D gene ambiguous. There are 14 residues in the CDR3. The germline CDR1 and CDR2 sequences are SQVTM and ANQGSEA. V lost 4 bases and J lost 0, with 12 bases in between. This CDR3 is CSVVRTLMNTEAFF. The CDR3 bases are TGCAGCGTTGTTCGGACTCTGATGAACACTGAAGCTTTCTTT. Full variable domain (missing parts from reference TRBV29-1 and TRBJ1-1): SAVISQKPSRDICQRGTSLTIQCQVDSQVTMMFWYRQQPGQSLTLIATANQGSEATYESGFVIDKFPISRPNLTFSTLTVSNMSPEDSSIYLCSVVRTLMNTEAFFGQGTRLTVV.

By sample share, this clonotype is medium-sized. J is TRBJ2-5 and V is TRBV29-1; D is perhaps TRBD2 (5 bases). This CDR3 contains 17 residues. The germline gives CDR1 SQVTM, CDR2 ANQGSEA. V lost 5 bases, J lost 4 bases, and 26 bases lay in between. In DNA form, the CDR3 reads TGCAGCGTTCCCTCTACTAGATGGGTGTTTGGAGGAGAGACCCAGTACTTC. Protein: CSVPSTRWVFGGETQYF. Drawing the rest from reference TRBV29-1 and TRBJ2-5, the complete variable domain is SAVISQKPSRDICQRGTSLTIQCQVDSQVTMMFWYRQQPGQSLTLIATANQGSEATYESGFVIDKFPISRPNLTFSTLTVSNMSPEDSSIYLCSVPSTRWVFGGETQYFGPGTRLLVL.

By sample fraction, this clonotype is medium-sized. The J gene is TRBJ2-3, the V gene TRBV4-2; D perhaps matches TRBD2 (6 bases). Germline V gene lookup returns CDR1 LGHNA and CDR2 YNFKEQ. The CDR3 is 15 amino acids. V lost 6 bases and J lost 0, with 13 bases in between. CDR3 sequence (DNA): TGTGCCAGCAGGCTCACTAGCTCTAGCACAGATACGCAGTATTTT. Translation gives CASRLTSSSTDTQYF.

In its sample, this clonotype ranks as medium-sized. This chain uses TRBV7-2 with TRBJ2-7; tentative D call: TRBD2 (6 bases). V was clipped by 5 bases and J by 3 bases, with 17 bases between them. Looked up from germline, CDR1 is SGHTA and CDR2 is FQGNSA. This CDR3 has 15 residues. In DNA, the CDR3 is TGTGCCAGCAGCCAAAATCGACTAGTCAGCTACGAGCAGTACTTC. Translation gives CASSQNRLVSYEQYF. Complete variable domain (other parts from reference TRBV7-2 and TRBJ2-7): GAGVSQSPSNKVTEKGKDVELRCDPISGHTALYWYRQSLGQGLEFLIYFQGNSAPDKSGLPSDRFSAERTGGSVSTLTIQRTQQEDSAVYLCASSQNRLVSYEQYFGPGTRLTVT.

This clonotype is deemed medium-sized. The chain employs TRBV27 and TRBJ2-1; 7 bases map to TRBD2. Germline V gene data show CDR1 as MNHEY and CDR2 as SMNVEV (reference sequence). V was pared by 4 bases and J by 7 bases, with 16 bases of the junction left unmatched. CDR3 length: 17 amino acids. DNA of the CDR3: TGTGCCAGCAGTTCGATCCCCAGCGGGAAGAGGGCTAATGAGCAGTTCTTC. Translated: CASSSIPSGKRANEQFF.

By proportion, this clonotype is medium-sized. The chain couples TRBV7-8 to TRBJ2-1, with 11 bases identical to TRBD2. V trimming: 6 bases; J trimming: 5 bases; junction bases outside the gene matches: 15. CDR3 length: 18 amino acids. The germline V gene encodes CDR1 SGHVS and CDR2 FQNEAQ. The CDR3 spells CASRISRIAGGRDNEQFF. CDR3 sequence (DNA): TGTGCCAGCAGAATTTCCAGGATAGCGGGAGGGCGGGACAATGAGCAGTTCTTC. The variable domain in full, with the rest retrieved from reference TRBV7-8 and TRBJ2-1, is GAGVSQSPRYKVAKRGQDVALRCDPISGHVSLFWYQQALGQGPEFLTYFQNEAQLDKSGLPSDRFFAERPEGSVSTLKIQRTQQEDSAVYLCASRISRIAGGRDNEQFFGPGTRLTVL.

This clonotype is medium-sized (0.01 to 0.1%). The chain is built from TRBV5-4 and TRBJ1-2; D is undetermined. CDR3 length: 13 residues. Trimming pared 4 bases from V and 3 bases from J, leaving 10 bases between. Germline CDR1 is SGHNT and CDR2 is YYREEE (reference sequence). CDR3 sequence: CASSQAGHYGYTF. The CDR3 DNA is TGTGCCAGCAGCCAGGCCGGACACTATGGCTACACCTTC.

By share of the sample, this clonotype is large. The V gene is TRBV6-2 or TRBV6-3, the J gene TRBJ1-5; no reliable D call. Germline loops: CDR1 MNHEY, CDR2 SVGEGT. Trimming removed 2 bases from V and 1 base from J, with 12 bases in between. This CDR3 region has 16 residues. CDR3 amino acids: CASSYPPAGSNQPQHF. The CDR3 DNA reads TGTGCCAGCAGTTACCCCCCGGCGGGGAGCAATCAGCCCCAGCATTTT.

The sample holds a few counts of this clonotype. The V gene is TRBV20-1, the J gene TRBJ2-5, with D possibly matching TRBD2 (5 bases). V lost 2 bases to trimming and J lost 2 bases, with 6 bases between them. The length of the CDR3 is 12 residues. Germline lookup yields CDR1 DFQATT and CDR2 SNEGSKA (reference sequence). The CDR3 sequence is CSARPGQETQYF. DNA for the CDR3: TGCAGTGCTAGACCGGGACAAGAGACCCAGTACTTC.

This clonotype is termed medium-sized. V gene TRBV12-3 or TRBV12-4 combines with J gene TRBJ1-5; 8 positions match TRBD1. V was clipped by 5 bases and J by 2 bases; unmatched bases: 8. This CDR3 is built from 16 residues. The CDR3 region is CASSLGQGLGNQPQHF. CDR3 sequence (DNA): TGTGCCAGCAGTCTCGGACAGGGTTTAGGCAATCAGCCCCAGCATTTT.

This clonotype was counted ten times or more. The rearrangement joins TRBV20-1 to TRBJ2-3; TRBD2 matches at 12 bases. With V trimmed by 5 bases and J by 0 bases, 9 bases remained unmatched. The germline gives CDR1 DFQATT, CDR2 SNEGSKA (reference sequence). This CDR3 spans 17 amino acids. In DNA form, the CDR3 reads TGCAGTGCTGGGAGGCGTGGGACTAGCGGGAGCACAGATACGCAGTATTTT. Translated, it gives CSAGRRGTSGSTDTQYF.

Sample share makes this clonotype medium-sized. The chain recombines TRBV14 with TRBJ2-1; TRBD2 aligns across 9 bases. This CDR3 region has 17 residues. The junction had 9 bases not matched to a gene; V was cut back by 2 bases and J by 4 bases. CDR1 and CDR2 from the germline V gene are SGHDN and FVKESK. The DNA for the CDR3 is TGTGCCAGCAGCCAAAGGGGGACTAGCTCCTTTTACAATGAGCAGTTCTTC. Its protein is CASSQRGTSSFYNEQFF.

This clonotype was counted between two and nine times. A much larger clonotype is one base distant, so this may be a read error. V usage is TRBV4-2 and J usage is TRBJ2-5, with D tentatively TRBD1 (5 bases). Germline CDR1 LGHNA, CDR2 YNFKEQ. CDR3 length: 13 residues. The CDR3 sequence: CASSQETEETQCF. CDR3 coding DNA: TGTGCCAGCAGCCAAGAGACAGAAGAGACCCAGTGCTTC.

In this sample, this clonotype is medium-sized (0.01 to 0.1%). The genes are TRBV7-2 and TRBJ2-7; 8 bases match TRBD1. J gave up 3 bases and V 5 bases, and 9 bases lay outside the gene matches. The V gene's germline CDR1 is SGHTA and CDR2 FQGNSA. The CDR3 loop spans 15 amino acids. CDR3 loop: CASSLTGTGDYEQYF. The CDR3 region has the DNA TGTGCCAGCAGCCTAACCGGGACAGGAGACTACGAGCAGTACTTC.

About this clonotype itself: Possible read error: a much larger clone is one base away. The chain carries TRBV7-2 and TRBJ1-3; D remains unclear. The CDR3 runs 13 residues. CDR1 and CDR2 (germline): SGHTA, FQGNSA. DNA for the CDR3: TGTGCCAGCAGCTTCCTCGGTCGAAACGCCATATATTTT. Encoded protein: CASSFLGRNAIYF.

This clonotype rates as medium-sized. This chain uses TRBV29-1 with TRBJ2-3; D might be TRBD1 (6 bases). This CDR3 is 13 amino acids long. CDR1 is SQVTM and CDR2 is ANQGSEA in the germline V gene. Trimming took off 5 bases at V and 3 bases at J, with 12 bases between the two ends. The CDR3 is CSVQQGSTDTQYF. As DNA, the CDR3 is TGCAGCGTTCAACAGGGATCAACAGATACGCAGTATTTT.

Within the sample, this clonotype is medium-sized. CDR3 sequence: CASSRPVQGLSGELFF. In nucleotides, the CDR3 is TGTGCCAGCAGCCGACCCGTACAGGGGTTAAGCGGGGAGCTGTTTTTT. This chain joins TRBV6-5 and TRBJ2-2, with 7 bases matching TRBD1. CDR3 length equals 16 residues. V was pared by 6 bases and J by 7 bases, with 14 bases of the junction left unmatched. Germline CDR1 is MNHEY and CDR2 is SVGAGI.

This clonotype is judged large (0.1 to 1%). This chain uses TRBV19 with TRBJ2-1, with a tentative D call TRBD2 (6 bases). The CDR3 has 18 residues. V was pared by 2 bases and J by 0 bases, with 17 bases between. Germline V gene data show CDR1 as LNHDA and CDR2 as SQIVND (reference sequence). This CDR3 reads CASSIWPERAPSYNEQFF. The CDR3 nucleotides are TGTGCCAGTAGTATATGGCCGGAGCGGGCCCCCTCCTACAATGAGCAGTTCTTC.